This entry lists 22 T cell receptor beta chains sequenced from one sample in a study of cytomegalovirus exposure and HLA in healthy donors (dated by TCRdb to the late 2010s). Library preparation was by the immunoSEQ multiplex PCR assay. Entries here come from immuneACCESS through TCRdb and include only in-frame sequences with V and J called. Some clones fail to appear in such tables; in the studies checked, an unresolved V gene covers under half of the shortfall, and the cause of the remainder is unknown. This sample is represented by about 89,000 clones; 84% of them were singletons. 12% of the sample goes to the ten largest clones. Sequences were obtained from PBMCs. All receptors derive from a young woman in good health and CMV-seropositive.

The chain combines TRBV27 with TRBJ2-3; 8 nucleotides align to TRBD2. This CDR3 region has 14 residues. With 2 bases clipped from V and 8 bases from J, the junction kept 6 bases outside the gene matches. Germline CDR1 MNHEY, CDR2 SMNVEV (reference sequence). For the CDR3, the DNA is TGTGCCAGCAGTTTACTCCTTAGCGGGGCTACGCAGTATTTT. Translated: CASSLLLSGATQYF.

The chain uses TRBV5-1 and TRBJ2-7; 7 bases match TRBD1. CDR1 is SGHRS, CDR2 YFSETQ, per germline. V gave up 4 bases and J gave up 2 bases; unmatched junction bases: 6. The CDR3 covers 14 residues. DNA for the CDR3: TGCGCCAGCAGCATTACCGGGACAGCCTACGAGCAGTACTTC. Amino acids: CASSITGTAYEQYF.

The chain is built from TRBV7-8 and TRBJ2-1; 8 bases are shared with TRBD2. The junction had 5 bases not matched to a gene; V was cut back by 1 base and J by 0 bases. Per the germline V gene, CDR1 is SGHVS and CDR2 is FQNEAQ. The CDR3 has 17 amino acids. The CDR3 DNA follows: TGTGCCAGCAGCTTAGGACTAGCGCCGAGCTCCTACAATGAGCAGTTCTTC. It encodes CASSLGLAPSSYNEQFF.

V and J are TRBV5-1 and TRBJ1-2; possible D gene TRBD1, 5 bases. The CDR3 extends over 17 amino acids. CDR1 is SGHRS and CDR2 is YFSETQ in the germline V gene. V lost 2 bases to trimming and J lost 3 bases, with 20 bases between them. CDR3: CASSFGGKLEADYGYTF. For the CDR3, the DNA is TGCGCCAGCAGCTTTGGGGGGAAACTTGAGGCCGACTATGGCTACACCTTC.

This clone came up a few times. The chain employs TRBV15 and TRBJ2-6; D gene unclear. With 4 bases removed from V and 0 bases from J, the gap between germline ends came to 4 bases. This CDR3 has 14 amino acids. Germline CDR1 and CDR2: LNHNV and YYDKDF (reference sequence). For the CDR3, the DNA is TGTGCCACCAGCATCGTCTCTGGGGCCAACGTCCTGACTTTC. This translates into CATSIVSGANVLTF. The full variable domain, with the rest looked up from reference TRBV15 and TRBJ2-6, is DAMVIQNPRYQVTQFGKPVTLSCSQTLNHNVMYWYQQKSSQAPKLLFHYYDKDFNNEADTPDNFQSRRPNTSFCFLDIRSPGLGDTAMYLCATSIVSGANVLTFGAGSRLTVL.

CDR3 sequence reads: CASSSKGDRPNEQFF. The CDR3 DNA follows: TGTGCCAGCAGTTCAAAAGGGGACAGGCCGAATGAGCAGTTCTTC. J is TRBJ2-1 and V is TRBV28; 8 bases align to TRBD1. This CDR3 region has 15 residues. Trimming at V came to 4 bases and at J to 7 bases, leaving 9 bases not matched to a gene. Germline assignment: CDR1 MDHEN and CDR2 SYDVKM.

The chain has TRBV5-6 and TRBJ1-5, with a tentative D call TRBD1 (6 bases). The V end was cut by 4 bases, the J end by 7 bases, with 12 bases between. From germline, CDR1 is SGHDT and CDR2 YYEEEE. The CDR3 spans 13 residues. The CDR3 coding sequence is TGTGCCAGCAGCGGACCAGGGGTCCAGCCCCAGCATTTT. This sequence encodes CASSGPGVQPQHF. The variable domain in full, completed from reference TRBV5-6 and TRBJ1-5, reads DAGVTQSPTHLIKTRGQQVTLRCSPKSGHDTVSWYQQALGQGPQFIFQYYEEEERQRGNFPDRFSGHQFPNYSSELNVNALLLGDSALYLCASSGPGVQPQHFGDGTRLSIL.

In this sample, this clone turned up once. The chain recombines TRBV28 with TRBJ2-3; 14 bases fit TRBD2. Losses at the gene ends were 3 bases for V and 4 bases for J; bases not matched to a gene: 0. This CDR3 spans 15 amino acids. Germline V gives CDR1 MDHEN, CDR2 SYDVKM. The CDR3 sequence: CASSLTSGGADTQYF. Written as DNA, the CDR3 is TGTGCCAGCAGTTTGACTAGCGGGGGGGCAGATACGCAGTATTTT.

V gene TRBV4-2 combines with J gene TRBJ2-7; D possibly corresponds to TRBD2 (7 bases). This CDR3 spans 15 amino acids. Trimming cost V 1 base and J 2 bases, with 12 bases left between them. Germline V gene data show CDR1 as LGHNA and CDR2 as YNFKEQ. The CDR3 bases are TGTGCCAGCAGCCAAGCGCCGGGGGGCGCCTACGAGCAGTACTTC. Translated: CASSQAPGGAYEQYF.

The chain joins TRBV11-1 to TRBJ1-4, with D possibly TRBD1 on 6 matching bases. Germline loops: CDR1 SGHAT, CDR2 FQDESV (reference sequence). The V end was cut by 1 base, the J end by 2 bases, with 20 bases between. This CDR3 is 19 amino acids long. The CDR3, as DNA: TGTGCCAGCAGCTTAGTACGGGGCAGGGGATCGGGCACTAATGAAAAACTGTTTTTT. Encoded protein: CASSLVRGRGSGTNEKLFF.

The chain has TRBV7-9 and TRBJ1-6; 10 bases agree with TRBD1. There are 15 residues in the CDR3. Germline V gives CDR1 SEHNR, CDR2 FQNEAQ (reference sequence). V dropped 3 bases and J dropped 9; count of bases not matched to a gene: 5. As DNA, the CDR3 is TGTGCCAGCAGCTTTTCGGGACAGGGGTTTTCACCCCTCCACTTT. Encoded protein: CASSFSGQGFSPLHF.

This chain joins TRBV9 and TRBJ1-2; perhaps TRBD1 as D (6 bases). The germline V and J ends were trimmed by 2 bases and 4 bases, with 18 bases remaining between them. Germline V gene data show CDR1 as SGDLS and CDR2 as YYNGEE. This CDR3 contains 16 residues. The CDR3 sequence is CASSVGGQGLVYGYTF. The DNA for the CDR3 is TGTGCCAGCAGCGTGGGGGGGCAGGGGCTGGTCTATGGCTACACCTTC.

The chain links TRBV5-4 to TRBJ1-2; 7 positions match TRBD1. V dropped 2 bases and J dropped 5; count of bases not matched to a gene: 6. This CDR3 has 14 residues. Germline CDR1 is SGHNT and CDR2 is YYREEE (reference sequence). The CDR3 DNA follows: TGTGCCAGCAGCTTAACAGGGGCGCGGTATGGCTACACCTTC. Translation: CASSLTGARYGYTF.

The chain is built from TRBV6-5 and TRBJ1-1; D ambiguous. Germline CDR1 and CDR2: MNHEY and SVGAGI. CDR3 length equals 14 residues. Trimming stripped 2 bases from V and 4 bases from J, with 11 bases between. The CDR3 DNA is TGTGCCAGCAGTTACGAGGCGGTGATCACTGAAGCTTTCTTT. Translation gives CASSYEAVITEAFF.

The chain has TRBV4-1 and TRBJ2-4; a weak D match, TRBD1 (5 bases). Trimming took 1 base from V and 15 from J, leaving 19 bases between them. The germline V gene encodes CDR1 MGHRA and CDR2 YSYEKL. The CDR3 spans 14 residues. CDR3 coding DNA: TGCGCCAGCAGCCAAGGAGAGGACATCACTCAAAGGTACTTC. It yields the protein CASSQGEDITQRYF.

The chain carries TRBV19 and TRBJ1-5; D is possibly TRBD1 (5 bases). The CDR3 is 15 residues long. CDR1 and CDR2 (germline): LNHDA, SQIVND (reference sequence). V lost 8 bases to trimming and J lost 2 bases, with 16 bases between them. In nucleotides, the CDR3 is TGTGCCAGTTCCGGAGAGGTCAGGGGCAATCAGCCCCAGCATTTT. The encoded protein is CASSGEVRGNQPQHF.

V is TRBV28 and J is TRBJ2-7; TRBD1 matches at 8 bases. The trim removed 5 bases at V and 3 bases at J, leaving 9 bases unmatched. The CDR3 contains 15 residues. Germline values: CDR1 MDHEN, CDR2 SYDVKM. The CDR3 DNA is TGTGCCAGCAGTACCAGGGGGCGGCGAATCTACGAGCAGTACTTC. It specifies CASSTRGRRIYEQYF.

The rearrangement uses TRBV9 and TRBJ1-2; D uncertain. CDR3 length: 14 amino acids. V was shortened by 0 bases and J by 7 bases, with 13 bases between the two germline ends. The germline V gene encodes CDR1 SGDLS and CDR2 YYNGEE. DNA of the CDR3: TGTGCCAGCAGCGTAGCTTCGGGGTTTGCTGGCTACACCTTC. It yields the protein CASSVASGFAGYTF. Full variable domain (outside the CDR3, taken from reference TRBV9 and TRBJ1-2): DSGVTQTPKHLITATGQRVTLRCSPRSGDLSVYWYQQSLDQGLQFLIQYYNGEERAKGNILERFSAQQFPDLHSELNLSSLELGDSALYFCASSVASGFAGYTFGSGTRLTVV.

The V call is TRBV19, the J call TRBJ2-1; 9 positions match TRBD1. The ends lost 2 bases at V and 7 bases at J; junction bases unmatched: 3. CDR1 is LNHDA and CDR2 is SQIVND in the germline V gene (reference sequence). This CDR3 has 14 amino acids. The CDR3 DNA reads as TGTGCCAGTAGTATATGGGGACAGGGTAATGAGCAGTTCTTC. Encoded protein: CASSIWGQGNEQFF.

A few counts support this clone. This sequence joins TRBV29-1 and TRBJ1-5; D gene uncertain. V lost 5 bases and J 0 bases, leaving 5 bases between the germline ends. The CDR3 sequence is 12 residues long. Germline V gives CDR1 SQVTM, CDR2 ANQGSEA. The CDR3 reads CSVRVSNQPQHF. The DNA for the CDR3 is TGCAGCGTTCGTGTTAGCAATCAGCCCCAGCATTTT.

The rearrangement uses TRBV10-2 and TRBJ2-7; 9 bases match TRBD2. The junction had 0 bases not matched to a gene; V was cut back by 2 bases and J by 4 bases. In germline, CDR1 is WSHSY, CDR2 SAAADI. This CDR3 has 13 amino acids. For the CDR3, the DNA is TGCGCCAGCAGTGAGGGACTAGCGTACGAGCAGTACTTC. Encoded protein: CASSEGLAYEQYF.

This clone is a singleton in its sample. The rearrangement uses TRBV4-1 and TRBJ2-7; TRBD1 agrees at 10 bases. This CDR3 has 14 residues. The germline gives CDR1 MGHRA, CDR2 YSYEKL. After removal of 1 base from V and 7 bases from J, the junction contained 4 bases not matched to a gene. In nucleotides, the CDR3 is TGCGCCAGCAGCCAAGGACAGGGGGCGGGTGAGCAGTACTTC. Its protein product is CASSQGQGAGEQYF.